A selection of T cell receptor beta chains follows, all from one sample in a study of T-cell memory formation after mild COVID-19. TCRdb ran MiXCR on the 5' RACE reads and lists one entry per CDR3 protein. The repertoire consists of roughly 240,000 distinct CDR3 sequences, with under 20% occurring once and the leading ten covering approximately 23%. Sequenced sample: PBMCs or a T cell subset sorted from them (not recorded which). The receptors were sampled from a young man who had mild COVID-19 (a few samples of this study predate the infection). Cell type and time point are not known. The CDR3 runs from the conserved cysteine through the conserved F or W. The D gene is left open where the match is weak. The size field is filled for only some rows; it gives once, few, many or a size class.

- TRBJ2-3 TRBD1 TRBV6-2/TRBV6-3 TGTGCCAGCAGTCCGTCGGACAGGGCGAGCACAGATACGCAGTATTTT CASSPSDRASTDTQYF
few TRBJ2-2 - TRBV5-1 TGCGCCAGCAGCCTAAGGGGACCCGAGACCGGGGAGCTGTTTTTT CASSLRGPETGELFF
- TRBJ1-5 TRBD1 TRBV20-1 TGCAGTGCTAGAGCGGCAGGGGGGGATCAGCCCCAGCATTTT CSARAAGGDQPQHF
- TRBJ2-3 TRBD2 TRBV20-1 TGCAGTGGTACTAGCGGGGGGGCAGGCACAGATACGCAGTATTTT CSGTSGGAGTDTQYF
few TRBJ2-5 TRBD2 TRBV6-6 TGTGCCAGCAGTTACGGTCAGGGAGGGGAGCAAGAGACCCAGTACTTC CASSYGQGGEQETQYF
few TRBJ2-3 TRBD2 TRBV7-8 TGTGCCAGCAGCCTGGGACTAGCGGGGGGGCTTAGCACAGATACGCAGTATTTT CASSLGLAGGLSTDTQYF
few TRBJ1-1 TRBD1 TRBV5-1 TGCGCCAGCAGCCCCCGACAGGGCGCATACACTGAAGCTTTCTTT CASSPRQGAYTEAFF
few TRBJ1-4 - TRBV3-1 TGTGCCAGCAGTCACGTGGGGGGCGATGGTGAAAAACTGTTTTTT CASSHVGGDGEKLFF
- TRBJ1-5 TRBD1 TRBV12-3/TRBV12-4 TGTGCCAGCAGCCACGACAGGGATATTCAGCCCCAGCATTTT CASSHDRDIQPQHF
few TRBJ2-3 TRBD2 TRBV9 TGTGCCAGCAGCGCCCCGCGGGGGAGCCCCACAGATACGCAGTATTTT CASSAPRGSPTDTQYF
few TRBJ1-1 - TRBV19 TGTGCCAGTAAAAGTCGGTACGATGGTGAAGCTTTCTTT CASKSRYDGEAFF
few TRBJ2-2 - TRBV12-3/TRBV12-4 TGTGCCAGCAGCCCACAGGGTTCGATCGGGGAGCTGTTTTTT CASSPQGSIGELFF
- TRBJ2-6 - TRBV4-1 TGCGCCAGCAGCCAAGATGCTGGGGCTGGGGCCAACGTCCTGACTTTC CASSQDAGAGANVLTF
few TRBJ2-3 TRBD1 TRBV20-1 TGCAGTGCTAGAGTTACCGGGACAGGGGGCGCCGATACGCAGTATTTT CSARVTGTGGADTQYF
few TRBJ1-1 - TRBV28 TGTGCCAGCAGTTTTCGCCAGGGGCCCGGGGCTTTCTTT CASSFRQGPGAFF
- TRBJ1-1 - TRBV4-1 TGCGCCAGCAGCCAGGGCCTTAGCACTGAAGCTTTCTTT CASSQGLSTEAFF
- TRBJ1-1 - TRBV7-6 TGTGCCAGCAGCTTTCCAGGGAAGGCTGAAGCTTTCTTT CASSFPGKAEAFF
- TRBJ1-5 - TRBV19 TGTGCCAGTAGGCGCAGCGGCAATCAGCCCCAGCATTTT CASRRSGNQPQHF
many TRBJ2-7 - TRBV29-1 TGCAGCGTGTTATACGCAGGGTACGAGCAGTACTTC CSVLYAGYEQYF
- TRBJ1-1 - TRBV3-1 TGTGCCAGCAGCCAGTACCAGGGCTTTGGTGAAGCTTTCTTT CASSQYQGFGEAFF
many TRBJ2-1 TRBD1 TRBV7-2 TGTGCCAGCACCGAACAGGGGTCCTACAATGAGCAGTTCTTC CASTEQGSYNEQFF